This TCR beta chain derives from a study of shared clonotypes between healthy human individuals. CDR3 length: 18 amino acids. The germline gives CDR1 WSHSY, CDR2 SAAADI. V shed 2 bases and J 9 bases; nucleotides not matched to a gene: 14. Here immunoSEQ multiplex PCR was the method, and the copy in TCRdb shows in-frame clones only, minus some. The repertoire has roughly 770,000 clones, 96% of them found once; the top ten carry less than 0.3%. As defined, naive CD8 cells were CD45RO-negative and positively selected for CCR7, with terminally differentiated effector memory CD45RA+ cells excluded. As concerns this clone: Its specificity is unknown.

Study-level results: Naive CD4 clonotypes were shared across a handful of donors at around 5.4%. As a rule, naive subsets had a larger estimated richness than memory subsets.

Sequenced material: naive CD8+ T cells sorted from blood. The J gene is TRBJ2-1, the V gene TRBV10-2; TRBD2 agrees at 12 bases. This sequence was found in a young man in good health. The CDR3 DNA sequence: TGCGCCAGCAGTGAGACATTGGGTTCTAGCGGGAGGGCGTCTGAGCAGTTCTTC. Translated: CASSETLGSSGRASEQFF.